This T cell receptor (beta chain) was profiled in a study of neurological immune-mediated disorders. Overall study findings and caveats: Because no CDR3 amino acid sequences were shared across subjects by expanded clones, private repertoires were suggested in all groups.

One entry per CDR3 protein, called by TCRdb with MiXCR from the 5' RACE reads. The table lists roughly 34,000 distinct CDR3 sequences, around an eighth of them singletons, with under 2.5% in the top ten. Time point indicated: longitudinal time-point 2. This clonotype was recorded at least ten times. The antigen remains unidentified. The specimen was PBMCs. The source of this sequence is a woman aged 40 to 50 in good health.

The CDR3 DNA is TGTGCCAGCAGTTACTCGGGGACACACTCCTACGAGCAGTACTTC. It translates to CASSYSGTHSYEQYF. This chain uses TRBV6-6 with TRBJ2-7; a possible D gene is TRBD1 (6 bases). Germline V gives CDR1 MNHNY, CDR2 SVGAGI (reference sequence). The V gene lost 0 bases and the J gene lost 0 bases, with 9 bases spanning the gap. The CDR3 totals 15 residues.